This T cell receptor beta chain was sequenced during a study of blood T cell repertoires in COVID-19. As for the study in general: Samples taken during acute and convalescent COVID-19 were collected in the United States, Italy and Spain. T cells, B-cell-depleted T cells, or PBMCs supplied cDNA or gDNA.

The germline V gene encodes CDR1 KGHSH and CDR2 LQKENI. J lost 0 bases, V lost 2 bases, and 13 bases had no gene match. This CDR3 is built from 20 residues. As handled by the study authors: Amplification from reference gene primers served as the basis for estimated nucleated cell counts. Clones were read by immunoSEQ multiplex PCR, and TCRdb kept only the in-frame ones, dropping some. The DNA gave D and trimming, while V, J and clone size come from that table. The sample lists 170,000 or so clones; around 79% were seen once. The material sequenced was peripheral blood. The origin of this receptor is a woman aged 70-85 years with acute or convalescent COVID-19. V is TRBV18 and J is TRBJ2-1; 10 bases line up with TRBD2. CDR3 DNA sequence: TGTGCCAGCTCACCAAGGTTGGCACTAGCGGGACAGAGCTCCTACAATGAGCAGTTCTTC. This gives the protein CASSPRLALAGQSSYNEQFF.